These 10 T cell receptor beta chains originate from one sample sequenced in a study of identical twins. MiXCR, run by TCRdb on the 5' RACE reads, gives a single entry per CDR3 protein. The table lists about 720,000 distinct CDR3 sequences, 15% to 20% of them singletons, with about an eighth in the top ten. This sample was also put to use in a study of T cells expressing NK-cell markers.

The sequencing sample was made of PBMCs. These TCRs come from a woman aged 18 to 35 in good health.

This clonotype came up a few times. The chain links TRBV7-2 to TRBJ2-3, with 11 positions matching TRBD2. Germline V lookup: CDR1 SGHTA, CDR2 FQGNSA. V gave up 4 bases and J gave up 2 bases; unmatched junction bases: 5. The CDR3 runs to 16 residues. DNA for the CDR3: TGTGCCAGCAGCTCGACTAGCGGGATATACACAGATACGCAGTATTTT. As protein: CASSSTSGIYTDTQYF.

This clonotype was counted only a few times. The chain uses TRBV20-1 and TRBJ1-4; perhaps TRBD1 as D (5 bases). Trimming pared 6 bases from V and 2 bases from J, leaving 13 bases between. This CDR3 comprises 14 residues. Germline values: CDR1 DFQATT, CDR2 SNEGSKA (reference sequence). The CDR3 nucleotides are TGCAGTGCAGGGCAGGGAGTTACTAATGAAAAACTGTTTTTT. Translation: CSAGQGVTNEKLFF.

This chain connects TRBV12-3 or TRBV12-4 to TRBJ2-2; 7 bases fit TRBD1. The length of the CDR3 is 16 residues. V shed 7 bases and J 3 bases; nucleotides not matched to a gene: 11. The DNA of the CDR3 is TGTGCCAGCAACATGAGGGGACAGTCGGACACCGGGGAGCTGTTTTTT. Translated: CASNMRGQSDTGELFF.

V usage is TRBV7-8 and J usage is TRBJ2-1; D is unresolved. Germline CDR1 is SGHVS and CDR2 is FQNEAQ. V shed 1 base and J shed 6 bases, with 10 bases lying between them. The CDR3 consists of 14 residues. The CDR3 protein is CASSLVRRFNEQFF. CDR3 bases: TGTGCCAGCAGCTTAGTGCGCAGGTTCAATGAGCAGTTCTTC.

There are a few counts of this clonotype. The V and J genes are TRBV5-1 and TRBJ2-1, with TRBD2 matching 11 bases. CDR3 length: 19 residues. The trim removed 0 bases at V and 5 bases at J, leaving 13 bases unmatched. In germline, CDR1 is SGHRS, CDR2 YFSETQ. The CDR3 protein is CASSLVVTSGSGTHNEQFF. The CDR3 DNA is TGCGCCAGCAGCTTGGTTGTCACTAGCGGGAGTGGGACACACAATGAGCAGTTCTTC.

This clonotype came up a few times. The chain carries TRBV12-3 or TRBV12-4 and TRBJ2-3, with D unresolved. V was pared by 3 bases and J by 4 bases, with 14 bases between. The CDR3 has 15 amino acids. In DNA, the CDR3 is TGTGCCAGCAGTTTCTGGGAAGATAAGGCAGATACGCAGTATTTT. Its protein is CASSFWEDKADTQYF.

This clonotype has only a few counts. The chain is built from TRBV29-1 and TRBJ2-3; 13 bases map to TRBD2. Germline CDR1 is SQVTM and CDR2 is ANQGSEA. CDR3 size: 17 residues. V shed 6 bases and J 2 bases; nucleotides not matched to a gene: 11. The CDR3 nucleotides are TGCAGCGTCGGGGGACTAGCGGGGAGATCTACCACAGATACGCAGTATTTT. Encoded protein: CSVGGLAGRSTTDTQYF.

The rearrangement links TRBV12-3 or TRBV12-4 to TRBJ2-7; D perhaps matches TRBD2 (6 bases). V was cut by 6 bases and J by 4 bases, with 13 bases left in between. CDR3 length: 13 residues. The CDR3 here is CASSSHGGYEQYF. CDR3 nucleotides: TGTGCCAGCAGCTCCCATGGGGGGTACGAGCAGTACTTC.

The V call is TRBV5-1, the J call TRBJ2-7; 9 bases are shared with TRBD2. J gave up 1 base and V 2 bases, and 7 bases lay outside the gene matches. CDR1 SGHRS and CDR2 YFSETQ come from the germline V gene. The CDR3 is made up of 16 amino acids. The CDR3 region has the DNA TGCGCCAGCAGCTTAGGCTCTAGCGGGGTTTCCTACGAGCAGTACTTC. As protein: CASSLGSSGVSYEQYF.

This clonotype has more than one count but fewer than ten. The V call is TRBV5-6, the J call TRBJ2-7, with 7 bases lining up with TRBD1. Germline values: CDR1 SGHDT, CDR2 YYEEEE. The CDR3 extends over 15 amino acids. With 0 bases clipped from V and 3 bases from J, the junction kept 6 bases outside the gene matches. CDR3 residues: CASSLDPQGLYEQYF. In nucleotides, the CDR3 is TGTGCCAGCAGCTTGGATCCACAGGGGCTCTACGAGCAGTACTTC.